This TCR beta chain was identified during a study of blood T cell repertoires in COVID-19. For the study at large: Acute-phase and convalescent COVID-19 samples originated in the United States, Italy and Spain. Sample material is recorded as cDNA or gDNA derived from T cells, B-cell-depleted T cells, or PBMCs.

In the source study's methods: Amplifying reference gene primers gave estimates of nucleated cell counts. TCRdb keeps only in-frame clones here, not all; method: immunoSEQ multiplex PCR. That table gives V, J and clone size, and the DNA gave D and trimming. This sample yields 150,000 to 200,000 clones, of which around nine tenths are seen a single time; roughly 3.7% belongs to the top ten. Germline V CDR1 and CDR2: LGHNA, YNFKEQ. Trimming took off 1 base at V and 3 bases at J, with 7 bases between the two ends. This CDR3 has 13 residues. This clonotype was sampled from a man in his late teens or twenties with active or convalescent COVID-19. Input material: peripheral blood. This chain links TRBV4-2 with TRBJ2-7; unclear D gene. CDR3 in amino acids: CASSQGNSYEQYF. The CDR3 nucleotides are TGTGCCAGCAGCCAAGGGAACAGCTACGAGCAGTACTTC.